A selection of T cell receptor beta chains follows, all from one sample in a study of PD-1 blockade in classical Hodgkin lymphoma. TCRdb's copy holds only in-frame clones and misses some; the assay was immunoSEQ multiplex PCR. The repertoire consists of about 11,000 clones, with 70% to 80% occurring once and the leading ten covering around 23%. This sample comprised peripheral blood mononuclear cells (PBMCs), obtained at baseline. All receptors come from a human donor with classical Hodgkin lymphoma. Both conserved end residues are part of each CDR3. The order of the fields is J gene, V gene, CDR3 protein.

J gene: TRBJ2-5; V gene: TRBV5-1; CDR3 protein: CASSSGQHGETQYF
J gene: TRBJ2-3; V gene: TRBV14; CDR3 protein: CASSQSGRGTDTQYF
J gene: TRBJ2-7; V gene: TRBV4-1; CDR3 protein: CASSHPSPADEQYF
J gene: TRBJ2-3; V gene: TRBV5-4; CDR3 protein: CASSRRVGGASTDTQYF
J gene: TRBJ2-5; V gene: TRBV27; CDR3 protein: CASRSASGTQETQYF
J gene: TRBJ2-1; V gene: TRBV5-6; CDR3 protein: CASREAGTSVFNEQFF
J gene: TRBJ1-3; V gene: TRBV2; CDR3 protein: CASSPGGTGNTIYF
J gene: TRBJ1-5; V gene: TRBV7-4; CDR3 protein: CASTTSGKTVANQPQHF
J gene: TRBJ2-3; V gene: TRBV7-2; CDR3 protein: CASSQTGHRTDTQYF
J gene: TRBJ2-2; V gene: TRBV5-4; CDR3 protein: CASSLFEAPTGELFF
J gene: TRBJ1-1; V gene: TRBV11-1; CDR3 protein: CASSLVDDPTEAFF
J gene: TRBJ2-2; V gene: TRBV18; CDR3 protein: CASSPQGHGELFF
J gene: TRBJ2-4; V gene: TRBV5-5; CDR3 protein: CASSSRDLTLAKNIQYF
J gene: TRBJ1-2; V gene: TRBV5-1; CDR3 protein: CASSQQGSANYGYTF
J gene: TRBJ2-7; V gene: TRBV6-1; CDR3 protein: CASSWTGTYEQYF
J gene: TRBJ2-7; V gene: TRBV2; CDR3 protein: CASSELADEQYF
J gene: TRBJ2-1; V gene: TRBV6-1; CDR3 protein: CAGRDRVYNEQFF
J gene: TRBJ2-1; V gene: TRBV5-6; CDR3 protein: CASSSTNFNEQFF
J gene: TRBJ2-2; V gene: TRBV27; CDR3 protein: CASSLMPQGTGELFF
J gene: TRBJ2-1; V gene: TRBV20-1; CDR3 protein: CSMNGDNEQFF
J gene: TRBJ1-1; V gene: TRBV11-2; CDR3 protein: CASSFGQVTGVTFF
J gene: TRBJ2-2; V gene: TRBV5-1; CDR3 protein: CASNDGRSNTGELFF
J gene: TRBJ1-3; V gene: TRBV29-1; CDR3 protein: CSVTANSGNTIYF
J gene: TRBJ2-7; V gene: TRBV4-2; CDR3 protein: CASSQDGYDDEQYF
J gene: TRBJ2-5; V gene: TRBV10-3; CDR3 protein: CAIRGALRPQETQYF
J gene: TRBJ2-5; V gene: TRBV4-2; CDR3 protein: CASSQGGTVETQYF
J gene: TRBJ2-6; V gene: TRBV27; CDR3 protein: CASSQSGTAGANVLTF
J gene: TRBJ2-2; V gene: TRBV19; CDR3 protein: CASSNRQSLTGELFF
J gene: TRBJ2-3; V gene: TRBV29-1; CDR3 protein: CSVAGTSGTTDTQYF
J gene: TRBJ2-7; V gene: TRBV4-1; CDR3 protein: CASSQPGGEQYF
J gene: TRBJ2-7; V gene: TRBV6-5; CDR3 protein: CASRPTGLGYEQYF
J gene: TRBJ2-7; V gene: TRBV5-1; CDR3 protein: CASSLVGTGAEQYF
J gene: TRBJ2-3; V gene: TRBV5-8; CDR3 protein: CASSQPGQGTDTQYF
J gene: TRBJ2-7; V gene: TRBV6-1; CDR3 protein: CASSRGGRPYEQYF
J gene: TRBJ2-2; V gene: TRBV2; CDR3 protein: CASSALAGVTGELFF
J gene: TRBJ2-1; V gene: TRBV5-1; CDR3 protein: CASSIIAVSYNEQFF
J gene: TRBJ2-7; V gene: TRBV18; CDR3 protein: CASSRRGGTYEQYF
J gene: TRBJ1-5; V gene: TRBV15; CDR3 protein: CATSITTIAGTGRNQPQHF
J gene: TRBJ2-2; V gene: TRBV6-5; CDR3 protein: CASSADRVTGELFF
J gene: TRBJ1-2; V gene: TRBV5-1; CDR3 protein: CASSSTGSNYGYTF
J gene: TRBJ2-5; V gene: TRBV14; CDR3 protein: CASSQVHGETQYF
J gene: TRBJ2-5; V gene: TRBV6-1; CDR3 protein: CASSEVRSLGVGETQYF
J gene: TRBJ2-3; V gene: TRBV28; CDR3 protein: CASSSTTDTQYF
J gene: TRBJ2-1; V gene: TRBV5-4; CDR3 protein: CASSTDRGATYNEQFF
J gene: TRBJ2-1; V gene: TRBV19; CDR3 protein: CASKSSGIINEQFF
J gene: TRBJ1-5; V gene: TRBV5-4; CDR3 protein: CASSLGQSYSNQPQHF
J gene: TRBJ1-2; V gene: TRBV19; CDR3 protein: CASRTGMGHYGYTF